This entry lists 12 T cell receptor beta chains sequenced from one sample in a study of blood T cells in healthy people across ages. The second PCR ran about 7 to 12 cycles with a sample-barcoded 5' primer and J-beta primers. TCRdb re-derived calls from the 5' RACE reads in MiXCR, one entry per CDR3 protein. The sample consists of 800,000 or so distinct CDR3 sequences, about 45% of them appearing once. Sequenced material: blood. The receptors come from a man older than 75 in good health.

In regard to this clonotype: The junction departs from germline at one end; a sequencing error may be responsible. The chain carries TRBV10-3 and TRBJ1-2, with a possible D match to TRBD1 (5 bases). The germline V gene has CDR1 ENHRY and CDR2 SYGVKD. This CDR3 is built from 13 residues. CDR3 loop: CAISPGRNYGYTF. The CDR3, as DNA: TGCGCCATCAGCCCGGGACGGAACTATGGCTACACCTTC.

This clonotype was found many times. This chain joins TRBV7-2 and TRBJ2-7; D gene unclear. V was cut by 0 bases and J by 3 bases, with 12 bases left in between. The germline gives CDR1 SGHTA, CDR2 FQGNSA. This CDR3 spans 15 amino acids. CDR3 amino acids: CASSLAGDQLYEQYF. The CDR3 nucleotides read TGTGCCAGCAGCTTAGCCGGCGACCAGCTCTACGAGCAGTACTTC.

This clonotype was observed a handful of times. The chain combines TRBV18 with TRBJ2-4; a weak D match, TRBD2 (6 bases). CDR1 is KGHSH, CDR2 LQKENI, per germline. The CDR3 runs 13 residues. V dropped 5 bases and J dropped 13 bases, with 18 bases sitting between them. The CDR3 DNA reads as TGTGCCAGCTCAATCGAGCTCGGCGGGGAGCAGTACTTC. Protein sequence: CASSIELGGEQYF.

This clonotype was seen a handful of times. DNA for the CDR3: TGTGCCAGCACCCTAACGGGCGTCGGAGAAAAACTGTTTTTT. Its translation: CASTLTGVGEKLFF. V gene TRBV12-3 or TRBV12-4 combines with J gene TRBJ1-4; no reliable D call. The CDR3 spans 14 residues. V lost 7 bases to trimming and J lost 8 bases, with 17 bases between them.

CDR3 loop: CASSERRVWGNEQFF. In nucleotides, the CDR3 is TGCGCCAGCAGTGAACGCAGGGTATGGGGCAATGAGCAGTTCTTC. The chain carries TRBV10-2 and TRBJ2-1, with TRBD1 as a possible D gene (5 bases). Per germline, CDR1 WSHSY and CDR2 SAAADI. The CDR3 has 15 residues. Trimming pared 3 bases from V and 6 bases from J, leaving 15 bases between.

The genes are TRBV10-3 and TRBJ1-5, with D possibly matching TRBD1 (6 bases). This CDR3 has 16 residues. The V gene lost 2 bases and the J gene lost 0 bases, with 11 bases spanning the gap. The germline V gene has CDR1 ENHRY and CDR2 SYGVKD. The CDR3 DNA sequence: TGTGCCATCAGTGAGGGGGGGCCCCATAGCAATCAGCCCCAGCATTTT. This translates into CAISEGGPHSNQPQHF.

The V call is TRBV4-3, the J call TRBJ2-5; 7 nucleotides line up with TRBD2. Trimming cost V 0 bases and J 5 bases; bases outside gene matches: 12. This CDR3 has 17 amino acids. The germline V gene has CDR1 LGHNA and CDR2 YSLEER. CDR3 DNA: TGCGCCAGCAGCCAAGATGTAAGGGACTACGGGGCGGAGACCCAGTACTTC. It translates to CASSQDVRDYGAETQYF.

This clonotype was observed a handful of times. This chain uses TRBV12-3 or TRBV12-4 with TRBJ2-5; no clear D. The CDR3 contains 14 residues. The ends were cut back, 8 bases at V and 1 base at J, with 14 bases in the middle. CDR3 loop: CASARGAIQETQYF. The CDR3 DNA reads as TGTGCCAGCGCACGCGGAGCGATCCAAGAGACCCAGTACTTC.

The J gene is TRBJ2-1, the V gene TRBV11-1, with TRBD2 matching over 7 bases. V gave up 5 bases and J gave up 5 bases; unmatched junction bases: 12. The CDR3 contains 16 residues. Germline V gene data show CDR1 as SGHAT and CDR2 as FQDESV (reference sequence). The DNA for the CDR3 is TGTGCCAGCAGCCTCCGCCCGGGACTAAGGGACAATGAGCAGTTCTTC. It is translated as CASSLRPGLRDNEQFF.

This CDR3 is CASSLFAGSNQPQHF. CDR3 sequence (DNA): TGTGCCAGCAGCTTATTTGCCGGGTCAAATCAGCCCCAGCATTTT. This chain links TRBV7-2 with TRBJ1-5; D is unclear. Germline V lookup: CDR1 SGHTA, CDR2 FQGNSA. This CDR3 region has 15 residues. V was clipped by 2 bases and J by 4 bases, with 12 bases between them. Together with reference TRBV7-2 and TRBJ1-5, the CDR3 gives the full variable domain: GAGVSQSPSNKVTEKGKDVELRCDPISGHTALYWYRQSLGQGLEFLIYFQGNSAPDKSGLPSDRFSAERTGGSVSTLTIQRTQQEDSAVYLCASSLFAGSNQPQHFGDGTRLSIL.

This clonotype was recorded a few times. The V and J genes are TRBV5-1 and TRBJ1-1, with TRBD1 identical over 7 bases. Losses at the gene ends were 2 bases for V and 11 bases for J; bases not matched to a gene: 6. Germline lookup yields CDR1 SGHRS and CDR2 YFSETQ. This CDR3 is built from 12 residues. The CDR3 reads CASSFIQGQAFF. In DNA form, the CDR3 reads TGCGCCAGCAGCTTTATACAGGGGCAGGCTTTCTTT.

At least ten counts were recorded for this clonotype. The V call is TRBV5-4, the J call TRBJ2-7, with no clear D. The V gene lost 0 bases and the J gene lost 2 bases, with 6 bases spanning the gap. The germline V gene has CDR1 SGHNT and CDR2 YYREEE (reference sequence). The CDR3 sequence is 13 residues long. CDR3 in amino acids: CASSLDAAYEQYF. As DNA, the CDR3 is TGTGCCAGCAGCTTGGACGCTGCCTACGAGCAGTACTTC.